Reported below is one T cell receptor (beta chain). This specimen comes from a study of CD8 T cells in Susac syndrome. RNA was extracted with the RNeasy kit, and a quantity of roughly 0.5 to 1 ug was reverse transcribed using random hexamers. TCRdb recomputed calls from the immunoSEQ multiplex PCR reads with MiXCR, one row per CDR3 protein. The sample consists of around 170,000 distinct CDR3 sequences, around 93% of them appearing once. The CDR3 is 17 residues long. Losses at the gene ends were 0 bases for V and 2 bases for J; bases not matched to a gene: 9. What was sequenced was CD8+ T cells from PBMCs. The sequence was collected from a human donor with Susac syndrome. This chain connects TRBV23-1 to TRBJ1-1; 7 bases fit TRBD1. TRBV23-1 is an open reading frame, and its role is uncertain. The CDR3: CASSQSTRTGRNTEAFF. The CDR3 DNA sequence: TGCGCCAGCAGTCAATCGACCCGGACAGGAAGAAACACTGAAGCTTTCTTT.